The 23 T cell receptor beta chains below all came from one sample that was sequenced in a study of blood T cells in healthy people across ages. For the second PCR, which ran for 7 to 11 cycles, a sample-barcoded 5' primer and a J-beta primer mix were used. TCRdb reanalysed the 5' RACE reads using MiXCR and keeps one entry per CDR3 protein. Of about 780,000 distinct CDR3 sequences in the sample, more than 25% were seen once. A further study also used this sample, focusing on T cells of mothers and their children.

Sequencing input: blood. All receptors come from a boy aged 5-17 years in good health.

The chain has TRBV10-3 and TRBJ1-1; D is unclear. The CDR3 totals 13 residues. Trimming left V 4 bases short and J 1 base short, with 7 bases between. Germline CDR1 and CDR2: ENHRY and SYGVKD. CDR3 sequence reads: CAISAGTNTEAFF. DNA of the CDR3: TGTGCCATCAGTGCGGGCACGAACACTGAAGCTTTCTTT.

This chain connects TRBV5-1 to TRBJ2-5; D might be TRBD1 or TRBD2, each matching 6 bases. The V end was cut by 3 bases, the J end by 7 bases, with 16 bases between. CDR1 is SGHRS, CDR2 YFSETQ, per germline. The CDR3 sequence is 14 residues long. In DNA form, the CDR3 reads TGCGCCAGCAGCTGGGGGGACCAACAGGGGACCCAGTACTTC. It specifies CASSWGDQQGTQYF. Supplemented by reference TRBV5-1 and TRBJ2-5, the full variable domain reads KAGVTQTPRYLIKTRGQQVTLSCSPISGHRSVSWYQQTPGQGLQFLFEYFSETQRNKGNFPGRFSGRQFSNSRSEMNVSTLELGDSALYLCASSWGDQQGTQYFGPGTRLLVL.

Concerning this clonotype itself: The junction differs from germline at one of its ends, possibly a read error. The CDR3 here is CACSYFGGLGEKLFF. The CDR3 coding sequence is TGTGCCTGCAGTTATTTCGGGGGGCTCGGTGAAAAACTGTTTTTT. V and J are TRBV27 and TRBJ1-4; possible D gene TRBD1, 6 bases. Germline CDR1 MNHEY, CDR2 SMNVEV (reference sequence). This CDR3 contains 15 residues.

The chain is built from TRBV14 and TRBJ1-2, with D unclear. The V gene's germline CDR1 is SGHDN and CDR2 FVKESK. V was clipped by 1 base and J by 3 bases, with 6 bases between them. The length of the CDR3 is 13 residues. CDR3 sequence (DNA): TGTGCCAGCAGCCAAGCGGGGTACTATGGCTACACCTTC. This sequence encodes CASSQAGYYGYTF.

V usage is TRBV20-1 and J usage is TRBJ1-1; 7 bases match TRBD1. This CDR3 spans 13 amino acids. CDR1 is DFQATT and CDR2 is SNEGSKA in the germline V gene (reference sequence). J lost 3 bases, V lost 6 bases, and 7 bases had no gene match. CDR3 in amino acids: CSAIRGVDTEAFF. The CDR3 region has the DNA TGCAGTGCCATCAGGGGGGTCGACACTGAAGCTTTCTTT.

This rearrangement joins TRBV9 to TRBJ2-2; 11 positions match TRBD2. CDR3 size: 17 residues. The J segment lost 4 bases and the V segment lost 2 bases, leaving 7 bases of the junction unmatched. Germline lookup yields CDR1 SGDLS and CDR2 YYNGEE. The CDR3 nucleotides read TGTGCCAGCAGCGTTGCCCCTGGACTAGCGGGCACCGGGGAGCTGTTTTTT. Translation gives CASSVAPGLAGTGELFF.

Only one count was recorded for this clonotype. The CDR3 DNA is TGCAGTGCTAAGCCCTTTAGACAAGTCGAAAAACTGTTTTTT. This translates into CSAKPFRQVEKLFF. The rearrangement joins TRBV20-1 to TRBJ1-4; D is undetermined. Germline CDR1 reads DFQATT; CDR2 reads SNEGSKA (reference sequence). V gave up 4 bases and J gave up 8 bases, with 17 bases separating them. CDR3 length: 14 residues.

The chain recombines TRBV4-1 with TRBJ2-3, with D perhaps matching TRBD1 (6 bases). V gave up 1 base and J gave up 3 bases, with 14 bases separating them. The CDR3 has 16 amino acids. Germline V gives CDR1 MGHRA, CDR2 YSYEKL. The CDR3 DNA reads TGCGCCAGCAGCCAAGGCCCCAGGGGTCATACAGATACGCAGTATTTT. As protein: CASSQGPRGHTDTQYF.

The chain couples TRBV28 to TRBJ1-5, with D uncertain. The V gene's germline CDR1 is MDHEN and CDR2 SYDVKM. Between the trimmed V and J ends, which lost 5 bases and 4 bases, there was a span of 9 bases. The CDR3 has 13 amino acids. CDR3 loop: CASSPLLNQPQHF. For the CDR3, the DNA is TGTGCCAGCAGTCCTCTATTAAATCAGCCCCAGCATTTT.

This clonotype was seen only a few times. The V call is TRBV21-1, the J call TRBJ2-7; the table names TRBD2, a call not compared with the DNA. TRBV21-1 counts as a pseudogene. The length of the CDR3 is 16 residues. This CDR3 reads CASSNARTSGFYEQYF. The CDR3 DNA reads TGTGCCAGCAGCAATGCCAGGACTAGCGGTTTCTACGAGCAGTACTTC.

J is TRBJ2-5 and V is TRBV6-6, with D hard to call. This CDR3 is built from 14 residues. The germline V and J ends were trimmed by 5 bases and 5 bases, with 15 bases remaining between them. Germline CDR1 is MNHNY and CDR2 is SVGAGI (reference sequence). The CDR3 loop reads CASSPQRIGETQYF. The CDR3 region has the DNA TGTGCCAGCAGTCCACAGCGCATAGGGGAGACCCAGTACTTC.

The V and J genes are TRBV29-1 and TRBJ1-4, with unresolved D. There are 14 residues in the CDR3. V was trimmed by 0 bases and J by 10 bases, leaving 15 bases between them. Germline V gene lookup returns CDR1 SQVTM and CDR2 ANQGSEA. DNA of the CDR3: TGCAGCGTTGAAGAAACCCCTCCCTCGGGAAAACTGTTTTTT. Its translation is CSVEETPPSGKLFF.

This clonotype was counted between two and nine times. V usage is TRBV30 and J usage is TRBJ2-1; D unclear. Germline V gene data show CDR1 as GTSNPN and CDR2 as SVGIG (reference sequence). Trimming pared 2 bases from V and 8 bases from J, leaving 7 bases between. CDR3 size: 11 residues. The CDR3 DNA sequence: TGTGCCTGGAGTAAGGGATATGAGCAGTTCTTC. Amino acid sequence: CAWSKGYEQFF.

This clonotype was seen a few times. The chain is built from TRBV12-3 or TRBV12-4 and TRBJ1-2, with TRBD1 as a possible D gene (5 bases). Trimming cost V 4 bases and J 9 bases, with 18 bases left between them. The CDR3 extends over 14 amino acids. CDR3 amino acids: CASSSSGKGLSYTF. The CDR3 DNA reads TGTGCCAGCAGTTCCTCAGGGAAGGGCCTGAGCTACACCTTC.

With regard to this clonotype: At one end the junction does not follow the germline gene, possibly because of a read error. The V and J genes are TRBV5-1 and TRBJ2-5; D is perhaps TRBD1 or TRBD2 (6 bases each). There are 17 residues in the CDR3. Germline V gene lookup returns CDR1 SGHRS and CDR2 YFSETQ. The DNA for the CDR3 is TGCGCCAGCAGCTTGAACGGGGGCGGGTCCGGACAAGAGAACCAGTACTTC. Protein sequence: CASSLNGGGSGQENQYF. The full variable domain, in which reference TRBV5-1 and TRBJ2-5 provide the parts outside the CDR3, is KAGVTQTPRYLIKTRGQQVTLSCSPISGHRSVSWYQQTPGQGLQFLFEYFSETQRNKGNFPGRFSGRQFSNSRSEMNVSTLELGDSALYLCASSLNGGGSGQENQYFGPGTRLLVL.

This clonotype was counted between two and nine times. The CDR3 region is CASSLFSGAPEQYF. Written as DNA, the CDR3 is TGTGCCAGCAGTTTATTTTCAGGAGCGCCCGAGCAGTACTTC. This chain connects TRBV28 to TRBJ2-7; D not resolved. CDR1 is MDHEN and CDR2 is SYDVKM in the germline V gene. Trimming shortened V by 1 base and J by 6 bases, and 13 bases separated the two germline ends. The CDR3 runs 14 residues.

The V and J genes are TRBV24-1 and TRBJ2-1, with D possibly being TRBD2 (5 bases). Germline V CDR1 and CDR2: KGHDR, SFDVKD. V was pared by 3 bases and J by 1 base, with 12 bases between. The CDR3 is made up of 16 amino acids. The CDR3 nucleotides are TGTGCCACCAGTGATCCATTAACTAGTTCCTACAATGAGCAGTTCTTC. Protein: CATSDPLTSSYNEQFF.

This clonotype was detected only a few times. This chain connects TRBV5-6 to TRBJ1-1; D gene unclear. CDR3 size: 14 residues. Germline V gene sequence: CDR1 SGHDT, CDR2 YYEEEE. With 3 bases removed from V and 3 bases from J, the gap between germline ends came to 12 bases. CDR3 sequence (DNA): TGTGCCAGCAGCTACCCATCGGTACACACTGAAGCTTTCTTT. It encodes CASSYPSVHTEAFF.

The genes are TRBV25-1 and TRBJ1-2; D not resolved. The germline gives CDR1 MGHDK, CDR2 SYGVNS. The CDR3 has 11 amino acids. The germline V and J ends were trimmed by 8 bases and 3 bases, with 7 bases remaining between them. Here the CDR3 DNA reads TGTGCCAGCGGTACTCACTATGGCTACACCTTC. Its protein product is CASGTHYGYTF.

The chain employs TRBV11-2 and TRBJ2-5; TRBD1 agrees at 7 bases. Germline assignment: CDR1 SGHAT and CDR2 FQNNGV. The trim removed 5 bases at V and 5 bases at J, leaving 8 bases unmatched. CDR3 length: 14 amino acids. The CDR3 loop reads CASSVKGAWETQYF. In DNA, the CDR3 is TGTGCCAGCAGCGTGAAGGGGGCTTGGGAGACCCAGTACTTC.

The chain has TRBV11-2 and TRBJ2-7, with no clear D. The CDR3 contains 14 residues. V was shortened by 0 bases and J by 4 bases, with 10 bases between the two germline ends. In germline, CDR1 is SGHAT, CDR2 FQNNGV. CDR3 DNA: TGTGCCAGCAGCTTAGACCACACAAGTTACGAGCAGTACTTC. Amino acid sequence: CASSLDHTSYEQYF.

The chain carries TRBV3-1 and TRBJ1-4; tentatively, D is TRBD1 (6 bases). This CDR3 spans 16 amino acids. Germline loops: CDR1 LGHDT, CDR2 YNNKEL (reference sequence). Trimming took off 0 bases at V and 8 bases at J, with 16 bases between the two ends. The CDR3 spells CASSQDGGRGREKLFF. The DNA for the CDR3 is TGTGCCAGCAGCCAAGATGGCGGCAGGGGACGAGAAAAACTGTTTTTT.

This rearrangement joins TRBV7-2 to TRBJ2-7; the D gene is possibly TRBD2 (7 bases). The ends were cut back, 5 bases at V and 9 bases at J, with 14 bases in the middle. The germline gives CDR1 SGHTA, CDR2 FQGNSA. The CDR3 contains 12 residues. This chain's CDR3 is CASSTRGGWQYF. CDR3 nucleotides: TGTGCCAGCAGCACCCGCGGGGGCTGGCAGTACTTC.